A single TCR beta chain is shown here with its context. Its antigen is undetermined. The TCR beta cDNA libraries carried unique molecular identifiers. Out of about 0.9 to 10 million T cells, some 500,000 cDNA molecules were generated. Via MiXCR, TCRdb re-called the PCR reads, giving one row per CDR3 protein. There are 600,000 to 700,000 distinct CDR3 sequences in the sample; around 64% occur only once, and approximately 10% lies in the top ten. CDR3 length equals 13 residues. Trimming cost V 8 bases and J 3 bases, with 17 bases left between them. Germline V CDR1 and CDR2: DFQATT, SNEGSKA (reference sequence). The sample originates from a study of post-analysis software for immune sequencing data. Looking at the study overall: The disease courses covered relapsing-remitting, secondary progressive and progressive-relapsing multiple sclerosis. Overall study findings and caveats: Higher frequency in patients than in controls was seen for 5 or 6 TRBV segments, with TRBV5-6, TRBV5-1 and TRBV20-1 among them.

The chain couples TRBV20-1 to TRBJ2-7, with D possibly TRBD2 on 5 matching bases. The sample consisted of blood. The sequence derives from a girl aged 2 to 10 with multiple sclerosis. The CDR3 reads CSLLRVGHYEQYF. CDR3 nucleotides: TGCAGTCTCCTGCGGGTAGGCCACTACGAGCAGTACTTC.